Reported below is one T cell receptor beta chain. Its antigen is not identified. The data stem from a study of T cell repertoires in cytomegalovirus infection. Study background: Public TCR beta signatures were indicative of both CMV infection and a matching HLA type. General study points: Within the response measured ex vivo, HLA-C-restricted CMV-specific TCR beta clonotypes were dominant.

Via MiXCR, TCRdb re-called the reads, giving one row per CDR3 protein. The table shows hundreds of thousands of distinct CDR3 sequences, with approximately 30% occurring only once. CDR3 length: 17 residues. V lost 4 bases and J 3 bases, leaving 21 bases between the germline ends. Germline V gene lookup returns CDR1 MNHGY and CDR2 SAAAGT. Material: cultured CD8+ T cells from PBMCs, obtained from culture after CMV antigen stimulation. This receptor was taken from a human donor in good health (CMV status not recorded). Some clones in this sample may be carry-over from other donors' samples. The chain joins TRBV6-8 to TRBJ1-1; D is ambiguous. CDR3 amino acids: CASSFLLRVTLDTEAFF. The CDR3 nucleotides read TGTGCCAGCAGTTTCTTACTTAGGGTTACATTAGACACTGAAGCTTTCTTT.